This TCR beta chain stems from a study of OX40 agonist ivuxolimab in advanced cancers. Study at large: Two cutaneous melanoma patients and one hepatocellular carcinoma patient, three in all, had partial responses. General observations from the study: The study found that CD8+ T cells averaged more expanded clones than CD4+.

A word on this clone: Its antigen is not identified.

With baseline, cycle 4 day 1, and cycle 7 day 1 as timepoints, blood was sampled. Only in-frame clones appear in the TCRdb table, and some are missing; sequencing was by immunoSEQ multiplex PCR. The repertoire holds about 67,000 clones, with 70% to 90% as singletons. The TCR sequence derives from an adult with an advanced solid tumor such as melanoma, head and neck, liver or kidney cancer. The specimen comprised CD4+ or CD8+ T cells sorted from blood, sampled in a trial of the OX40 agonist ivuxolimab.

The CDR3 nucleotides read TGTGCCAGCAGCTTGGCCAGACAGGTCTATGGCTACACCTTC. Translation: CASSLARQVYGYTF. The chain employs TRBV5-6 and TRBJ1-2; D may be TRBD1 (6 bases). Germline V gene data show CDR1 as SGHDT and CDR2 as YYEEEE. The CDR3 is 14 residues long. With 0 bases removed from V and 4 bases from J, the gap between germline ends came to 10 bases.